This T cell receptor beta chain appears in the sequencing data of a study of cytomegalovirus exposure and HLA in healthy donors (dated 2017 in TCRdb). In terms of the full investigation: An earlier analysis of approximately 640 of the donors reported about 290 Gb of sequence data and 117 million unique TCR beta sequences from some 180 million T cells. About 300 gigabases of sequencing data and around 90 million unique TCR sequences made up an early release that covered some 640 HLA-typed donors. Of the roughly 400 genotyped donors, around 81% fell in the genetic ancestry cluster associated with self-reported Caucasian donors. The study was designed to test whether signatures of past pathogen exposure could be identified by cataloging public T cell receptors. Using immunosequencing, the study profiled T cell repertoires from roughly 650 subjects and related those repertoires to cytomegalovirus serostatus. A separate validation cohort of roughly 110 different subjects was used in addition to the roughly 720-subject first cohort. To predict cytomegalovirus infection status, the study brought together high-throughput TCR immunosequencing, statistical association of individual TCRs with disease status, and machine learning. A later analysis re-analyzed previously published TCR beta repertoires from 666 donors and added high-resolution HLA genotyping to study TCR occurrence patterns. Rather than drawing on any new phenotypic data, the later analysis identified candidate immune exposures from TCR beta sequences and the way those sequences occurred across donors. An earlier analysis of 587 of the donors used high-throughput TCR beta sequencing to judge whether each TCR beta V gene segment behaved as functional or pseudogenic. Donor age, sex, ethnicity and CMV serostatus were compiled alongside the repertoire data. A later genetic analysis used genome-wide SNP genotypes for about 65% of the roughly 700 donors, treating that subset as a discovery cohort. Every discovery cohort repertoire had been produced on one sequencing platform. HLA typing included class I and class II loci at four-digit resolution. Typing coverage differed by locus: A, B, C, DRB1 and DQB1 were typed in roughly 620-630 donors, DQA1 in about 550, DPA1 in 600 to 610, and DPB1 in roughly 450. Four or five DR-DQ haplotypes were handled as single units for association and clustering, since linkage in the cohort was strong. Among about 370 genotyped donors of the cohort, an average of roughly 230,000 unique TCR beta nucleotide sequences was sequenced per donor, of which roughly 18% were non-productive.

From the cysteine up to the phenylalanine, the CDR3 has a length of 12 residues. The kept DNA is CDR3 alone, 36 bases in frame from the first base. The junction shows trimming of 5 bases on V and 10 bases on J, plus 14 bases between the germline ends. Via the germline V gene (reference sequence), CDR1 is SEHNR and CDR2 FQNEAQ. Note on this clone: The antigen it binds to is not known.

What the authors observed across the whole study: A later genetic analysis reported fewer N-insertions in productive TCRs among donors in an Asian-associated ancestry cluster than the roughly 690-donor mean. A later analysis found that TCR association rates varied across HLA loci, with DRB1 alleles showing the most associated TCRs and HLA-C alleles the fewest. A further reported finding was that TCR beta sequences accurately predicted the HLA-A and HLA-B alleles for most subjects in the first cohort. For the cohort, immune exposure information was limited to CMV serostatus. In a later analysis, some 18,000 TCR beta sequences were associated with specific HLA alleles at a false discovery rate of 0.05. A later analysis found that HLA-associated TCR beta chains were more clonally expanded and had lower generation probabilities than equally common non-associated chains. In an earlier analysis of some 500 of the donors, most TCR beta V segments were observed in productive rearrangements about 90% or about 30% of the time, broadly matching IMGT annotations. Most CMV-associated TCR beta chains appeared to be HLA-restricted in a later analysis, and the HLA associations seemed to be driven largely by CMV exposure. In vitro tests confirmed that a few of the cytomegalovirus-associated TCR beta chains recognize cytomegalovirus antigens. Linkage disequilibrium might explain the correlated functional status among segregating V segments, but an unknown experimental factor could not be excluded. Because HLA typing was unavailable for some donors at each locus, only the typed subset was used in association tests. The sequencing pipeline was judged likely to have produced a cluster of highly shared sequence variants as a technical artifact. The cohort was sequenced for TCR beta chains only, and without alpha or paired-chain data the features that could be detected were limited. When HLA alleles, especially DR and DQ, strongly co-occurred, TCR associations were difficult to assign to individual alleles. The classifier was reported to diagnose cytomegalovirus status with high specificity and sensitivity in both the original cohort and the validation cohort. The study listed over 150 TCR beta chains as associated with cytomegalovirus. The presence/absence analyses assumed that sequencing depth was roughly uniform across donors, and that assumption may not be true. According to a later analysis, parvovirus B19, influenza, CMV and Epstein-Barr virus appeared linked to several top co-occurrence clusters. Most TCR sequences were seen in very few donors, while some public TCRs were found in many individuals. Some IMGT-functional V segments, including TRBV6-2 and TRBV6-3, could not be told apart with the 87-base-pair reads, so those segments were excluded. V-gene and J-gene trimming of TCR beta chains was associated with a missense DCLRE1C variant in a later genetic analysis, and the association was replicated in an independent cohort. It was suggested by the authors that the approach could potentially be generalized to other disease states and immunological phenotypes. Because counts were too low, seventeen rarely observed V segments, including chromosome 9 orphons, were left out of the earlier analysis of several hundred of the donors.

Library preparation was by the immunoSEQ multiplex PCR assay. The multiplex PCR relied on a mix of 60 forward primers for TCR Vbeta segments and 13 reverse primers for TCR Jbeta segments. A multiplex PCR assay on genomic DNA amplified the CDR3 region of rearranged TCR beta genes. Amplified TCR beta libraries were sequenced as 87-base-pair reads on the Illumina HiSeq System. Processing in the source paper ran as follows. Across the roughly 640 repertoires, a later analysis counted 80 million or so unique TCR beta chains, 9.5 million to 12 million of which were shared by at least two donors. To remove PCR and sequencing errors, raw reads were error-corrected and collapsed into unique sequences using a nearest-neighbor algorithm that merged closely related sequences. CDR3 sequences were aligned to IMGT reference sequences to assign V, D and J gene segments. For a sequence to be retained, a match of at least six nucleotides to both a V gene segment and a J gene segment was required. A rearrangement counted as productive if the CDR3 had no stop codons and remained in frame with V and J, and every other rearrangement counted as non-productive. CDR3 was defined according to IMGT convention as the region running from the second conserved V-encoded cysteine to the conserved J-encoded phenylalanine. The earlier analysis of some 580 of the donors excluded any sequence lacking an unambiguous match to a single V gene segment. In an earlier analysis of a few hundred of the donors, a V segment was called functional when productive rearrangements were above 56.7%, and segregating when the standard deviation between donors exceeded 5%. A statistical classification framework was built for diagnosing cytomegalovirus status from the catalog of TCR beta chain sequences. V and J gene assignment, in a later analysis, came from comparing TCR nucleotide sequences with IMGT/GENE-DB human TR gene sequences. A later analysis assigned CDR3 sequences and most-parsimonious VDJ recombination scenarios with the TCRdist pipeline. A later analysis defined each TCR beta chain by its CDR3 amino acid sequence plus V-gene family, and excluded reads lacking a unique V-gene family. A later analysis removed 550 to 650 highly shared, low-generation-probability nucleotide sequences to deal with suspected cross-contamination and a sequencing artifact. For each public chain, a later analysis derived a clonal expansion index from normalized ranks of inferred template counts within each repertoire. Generation probabilities in a later analysis came from a VDJ recombination model fitted to out-of-frame rearrangements, and those results were checked against IGoR. In a later analysis, hypergeometric tests were used to score TCR-TCR, TCR-HLA and TCR-CMV co-occurrence, with a repertoire-size bias correction applied to TCR pairs. In a later analysis, false discovery rates were estimated by permuting HLA or CMV assignments 20 times. A later analysis grouped co-occurring TCRs with DBSCAN, adding TCRdist sequence similarity when clustering within HLA-allele-positive subsets. Repertoires with fewer than 30,000 or more than 120,000 public chains, plus five repertoires with anomalous nucleotide sharing, were excluded from co-occurrence clustering. TCRdb limited this immuneACCESS table to in-frame rearrangements with V and J called. A share of clones is missing; checked studies link under half to unresolved V genes, and the rest is unexplained. V and J calls and clone size follow that table, whereas D and trimming were derived from the DNA. This sample's clone table shows approximately 100,000 clones. The ten biggest clones cover about 0.59% of the sample.

The cohort was made up of approximately 670 healthy bone marrow donors. Cohort members were all nominally healthy when sampled, although unrecorded immune exposures were likely present. The donor was CMV seronegative and belonged to the group of over 350 seronegative cohort members. A peripheral blood sample was collected from each donor, and TCR beta sequencing was performed on peripheral blood mononuclear cells. Genomic DNA was extracted from the blood cell samples with the Qiagen DNeasy Blood Extraction Kit. The chain links TRBV7-9 with TRBJ1-2, and the D gene may be TRBD1, 5 bases matching. Sequenced input: PBMCs. The sequence came from a man aged 50 or older in good health and CMV-seronegative. The DNA is TGTGCCAGCAGCCCGTCGGGGGTCGACTACACCTTC. Its coded protein is CASSPSGVDYTF.